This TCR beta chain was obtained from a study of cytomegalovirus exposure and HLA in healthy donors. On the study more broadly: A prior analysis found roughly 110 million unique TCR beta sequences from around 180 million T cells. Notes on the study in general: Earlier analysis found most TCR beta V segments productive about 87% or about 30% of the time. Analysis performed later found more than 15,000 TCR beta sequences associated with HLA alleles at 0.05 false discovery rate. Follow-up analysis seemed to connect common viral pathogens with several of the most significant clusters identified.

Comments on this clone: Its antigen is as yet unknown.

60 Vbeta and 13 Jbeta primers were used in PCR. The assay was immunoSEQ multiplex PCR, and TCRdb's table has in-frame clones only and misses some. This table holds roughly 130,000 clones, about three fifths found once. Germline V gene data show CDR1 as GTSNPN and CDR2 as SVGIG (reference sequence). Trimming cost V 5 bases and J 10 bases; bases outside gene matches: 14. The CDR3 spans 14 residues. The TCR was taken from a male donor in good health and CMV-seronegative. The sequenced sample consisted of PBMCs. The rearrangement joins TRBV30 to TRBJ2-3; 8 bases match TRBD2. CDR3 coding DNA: TGTGCCTGGGGGTCCGGGGGGGTGAGGGACGCGCAGTATTTT. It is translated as CAWGSGGVRDAQYF. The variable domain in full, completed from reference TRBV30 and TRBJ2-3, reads SQTIHQWPATLVQPVGSPLSLECTVEGTSNPNLYWYRQAAGRGLQLLFYSVGIGQISSEVPQNLSASRPQDRQFILSSKKLLLSDSGFYLCAWGSGGVRDAQYFGPGTRLTVL.